Sequencing of this T cell receptor beta chain was carried out in a study of OX40 agonist ivuxolimab in advanced cancers. Sequencing used immunoSEQ multiplex PCR; TCRdb keeps in-frame clones, though not all of them. The sample carries some 96,000 clones, 85% to 95% recorded once. In germline, CDR1 is SNHLY, CDR2 FYNNEI. CDR3 length: 13 amino acids. Trimming removed 6 bases from V and 1 base from J, with 9 bases in between. Study results and limitations: Partly responding patients at 0.1-3.0 mg/kg showed some of the smallest clonal expansion.

Autoimmune disease history or systemic immunosuppression led to patients being barred. On this clone: Its antigen is as yet unknown.

This specimen was CD4+ or CD8+ T cells sorted from blood, taken in a trial of the OX40 agonist ivuxolimab. V gene TRBV2 combines with J gene TRBJ2-5; D not certain. The source of this sequence is an adult with an advanced solid tumor such as melanoma, head and neck, liver or kidney cancer. The CDR3 DNA is TGTGCCAGCAGGCTTACAGTCCAAGAGACCCAGTACTTC. Encoded protein: CASRLTVQETQYF.